This T cell receptor (beta chain) is from a study of blood T cell repertoires in COVID-19 (dated by TCRdb to 2020 to 2021). Looking at the study overall: Samples covering the acute and convalescent phases of COVID-19 were provided by collaborators in the United States, Italy and Spain. The prospective study material was composed of cDNA or gDNA derived from T cells, B-cell-depleted T cells, or PBMCs. The dataset comprised deeply sampled blood TCRbeta repertoires from subjects exposed to, actively infected with, or recovered from COVID-19. Where available, HLA class I and class II types were taken from metadata supplied by the sample provider and were not determined by assay-based typing. The repertoires were made available in a free public database intended to serve as a resource for research on the immune response to SARS-CoV-2. Nearly every sample came with metadata listing a de-identified subject ID, COVID-19 status, age in years and sex. Samples came from the ongoing ImmuneRACE study (first 160 participants) plus 1,254 subjects from 6 global collaborators. The research as a whole found: The quantity of clinical and demographic metadata differed by source and by participant and was supplied without curation.

This clone was counted between two and nine times. This receptor's antigen is unknown. No per-base quality is available; no much larger clone lies one base away. Ends trimmed: V by 4 bases, J by 5 bases; bases unmatched to a gene: 11. CDR1 SGHKS and CDR2 YYEKEE are derived from the germline V gene (reference sequence). From the cysteine through the phenylalanine, the CDR3 covers 16 amino acids. The retained sequence is limited to the CDR3, 48 bases, with the frame set at the first base. TCRbeta CDR3 regions were amplified from genomic DNA using the immunoSEQ Assay, a bias-controlled multiplex PCR. The authors' analysis ran thus. The number of nucleated cells in each sample was estimated by amplification of reference gene primers within the assay. To quantify the absolute abundance of each unique TCRbeta CDR3 rearrangement, sequence reads were collapsed and filtered. For each sample, productive Simpson clonality was calculated as the square root of Simpson's diversity index across productive rearrangements. The table comes from immuneACCESS by way of TCRdb, which keeps in-frame sequences with V and J called. Part of the clones is missing from these tables; in studies checked, under half for an unresolved V gene and the rest for unknown reasons. V, J and clone size are those of that table, while D and trimming were read from the DNA. In all, the sample holds 150,000 to 200,000 clones, and 76% of those were seen once. Jointly, the top ten make up around 16% of the sample.

In the prospective study, participants were roughly 18 to 100 years old, resided in about two dozen geographic areas of the United States, and were enrolled through a virtual design. In the prospective study, cohorts were assigned on the basis of participant-reported clinical history obtained from a screening survey and a study questionnaire. Mobile phlebotomists in the prospective study collected whole blood, serum and a nasopharyngeal or oropharyngeal swab from every participant. Over a roughly two-month period, participants in the prospective study had the option of providing additional blood draws and questionnaires. Before DNA extraction, prospective study blood samples were shipped either frozen or at room temperature.

Recombination joined TRBV5-5 with TRBJ1-4; TRBD1 aligns with 7 central bases. Sequencing used PBMCs or T cells enriched from blood (not recorded which). The receptor was isolated from a woman between 45 and 60 years old with acute COVID-19. The CDR3 reads CASSPSGDSSNEKLFF. In nucleotide form, the sequence is TGTGCCAGCAGCCCCTCCGGGGACAGCAGCAATGAAAAACTGTTTTTT.